The sequence of this T cell receptor beta chain was determined in a study of metastatic and nonmetastatic thyroid tumors. This clone has at least ten counts. This CDR3 spans 14 amino acids. Germline lookup yields CDR1 MGHRA and CDR2 YSYEKL. V trimming: 0 bases; J trimming: 6 bases; junction bases outside the gene matches: 4. Thyroid surgery was preceded by no treatment in any patient. TCRdb re-called the PCR reads through MiXCR. The sample includes roughly 30,000 clones, 15% to 20% of them seen just once. The gene calls are TRBV4-1 and TRBJ1-1, with 7 bases that match TRBD1. Specimen: blood. The TCR originated in a female donor with papillary thyroid cancer or a benign thyroid nodule (not recorded which). Some clones in this sample may be carry-over from other donors' samples. In nucleotides, the CDR3 is TGCGCCAGCAGCCAAGAAGGCGACAGGGCTGAAGCTTTCTTT. It is translated as CASSQEGDRAEAFF.